This entry concerns a single T cell receptor (beta chain). The data derive from a study of T cell clusters in autoimmune cytopenias. Multiplex touch-down PCR amplified TRB using TRB-A and TRB-B pools in one tube. With the multiplex PCR reads reprocessed, TCRdb shows one record per CDR3 protein and no DNA. The table lists some 6,000 distinct CDR3 sequences. Some 38,000 genome equivalents of blood DNA were amplified for TRB. Germline loops: CDR1 MNHEY, CDR2 SVGAGI. The CDR3 extends over 16 amino acids. The V and J genes are TRBV6-5 and TRBJ1-6. The origin of this receptor is a human donor with an autoimmune cytopenia or autoimmune hepatitis (not recorded which). Sequencing was done on a sample of peripheral blood. The CDR3 region is CASSYSAARDNSPLHF.